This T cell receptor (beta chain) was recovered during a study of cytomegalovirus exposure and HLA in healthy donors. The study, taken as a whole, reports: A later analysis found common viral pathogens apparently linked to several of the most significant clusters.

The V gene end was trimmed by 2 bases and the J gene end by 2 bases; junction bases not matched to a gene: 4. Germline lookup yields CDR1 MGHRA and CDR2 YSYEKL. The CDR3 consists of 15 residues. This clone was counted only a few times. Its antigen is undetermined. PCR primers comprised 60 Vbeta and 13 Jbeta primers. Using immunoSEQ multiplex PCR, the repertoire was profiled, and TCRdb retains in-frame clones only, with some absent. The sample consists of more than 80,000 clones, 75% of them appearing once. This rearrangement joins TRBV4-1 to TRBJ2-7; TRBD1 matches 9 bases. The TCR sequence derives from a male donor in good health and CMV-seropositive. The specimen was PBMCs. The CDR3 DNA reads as TGCGCCAGCAGCCAACAAGGACAGGGGCCCTACGAGCAGTACTTC. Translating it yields CASSQQGQGPYEQYF.